These 6 T cell receptor beta chains were all obtained from the same sample, sequenced in a study of T-cell reconstitution after alpha-beta-depleted transplantation in children. The authors prepared the TCRbeta library with unique molecular identifiers. One entry per CDR3 protein results from TCRdb running MiXCR on the PCR reads. The table lists approximately 210,000 distinct CDR3 sequences, 13% to 15% of them singletons, with about 13% in the top ten. The material was PBMCs from the stem cell graft donor, obtained from the stem cell graft. Receptors were obtained from a human donor who donated a stem cell graft to a child with acute lymphoblastic leukemia.

Ten or more counts support this clonotype. The chain links TRBV7-9 to TRBJ2-7; D gene ambiguous. The germline gives CDR1 SEHNR, CDR2 FQNEAQ (reference sequence). The CDR3 length is 16 residues. The V and J ends lost 2 bases and 0 bases respectively, with 14 bases between them. The CDR3 loop reads CASSLSVGLSSYEQYF. As DNA, the CDR3 is TGTGCCAGCAGCTTATCCGTGGGATTGAGCTCCTACGAGCAGTACTTC. The variable domain in full, completed from reference TRBV7-9 and TRBJ2-7, reads DTGVSQNPRHKITKRGQNVTFRCDPISEHNRLYWYRQTLGQGPEFLTYFQNEAQLEKSRLLSDRFSAERPKGSFSTLEIQRTEQGDSAMYLCASSLSVGLSSYEQYFGPGTRLTVT.

The table lists this clonotype with many counts. The V gene is TRBV7-9, the J gene TRBJ2-1; 10 bases are a match to TRBD2. CDR1 SEHNR and CDR2 FQNEAQ come from the germline V gene (reference sequence). The V and J ends lost 6 bases and 5 bases, in that order; junction bases with no gene match: 10. This CDR3 is 16 amino acids long. CDR3 sequence (DNA): TGTGCCAGCAGGCCCAGGGGGACTAGCGCCCACAATGAGCAGTTCTTC. It specifies CASRPRGTSAHNEQFF.

CDR3 bases: TGTGCCAGCAGCTCCACCCAGGGTCTCAATAATTCACCCCTCCACTTT. Translated, it gives CASSSTQGLNNSPLHF. This chain joins TRBV7-9 and TRBJ1-6, with a possible D match to TRBD1 (5 bases). Germline V CDR1 and CDR2: SEHNR, FQNEAQ (reference sequence). The CDR3 runs to 16 residues. V lost 4 bases and J 5 bases, leaving 15 bases between the germline ends.

At least ten counts were recorded for this clonotype. V is TRBV5-1 and J is TRBJ2-7; 9 nucleotides line up with TRBD2. The CDR3 has 13 amino acids. Trimming removed 5 bases from V and 3 bases from J; junction bases left unmatched: 3. Germline loops: CDR1 SGHRS, CDR2 YFSETQ. The CDR3 bases are TGCGCCAGCAGTACGACTAGCGGCTACGAGCAGTACTTC. It encodes CASSTTSGYEQYF. The entire variable domain, with the rest obtained from reference TRBV5-1 and TRBJ2-7, is as follows: KAGVTQTPRYLIKTRGQQVTLSCSPISGHRSVSWYQQTPGQGLQFLFEYFSETQRNKGNFPGRFSGRQFSNSRSEMNVSTLELGDSALYLCASSTTSGYEQYFGPGTRLTVT.

The chain uses TRBV28 and TRBJ2-5; the D call may be TRBD1 or TRBD2 (6 bases each). Germline V CDR1 and CDR2: MDHEN, SYDVKM. CDR3 length: 16 amino acids. V was shortened by 6 bases and J by 5 bases, with 22 bases between the two germline ends. For the CDR3, the DNA is TGTGCCAGCAGCCTCGGGGGCCGGATAGGGAGGGAGACCCAGTACTTC. Protein product: CASSLGGRIGRETQYF.

This clonotype came up many times. The V call is TRBV5-1, the J call TRBJ2-5; no reliable D call. Trimming shortened V by 0 bases and J by 4 bases, and 10 bases separated the two germline ends. Germline assignment: CDR1 SGHRS and CDR2 YFSETQ. This CDR3 is built from 14 residues. The chain's CDR3 is CASSLESGRETQYF. The CDR3 DNA follows: TGCGCCAGCAGCTTGGAGTCCGGAAGAGAGACCCAGTACTTC.